The present entry profiles one T cell receptor beta chain with its context. This specimen belongs to a study of technical replicates of blood from several donors. Between the trimmed V and J ends, which lost 6 bases and 8 bases, there was a span of 14 bases. The germline V gene has CDR1 KGHSH and CDR2 LQKENI. The CDR3 extends over 13 amino acids. Sequenced by immunoSEQ multiplex PCR; TCRdb stores in-frame clones only, minus some. The table has approximately 100,000 clones, under 96% seen once; the top ten hold roughly 0.21%. This receptor was obtained from a human donor in good health. Sequencing was performed on T cells isolated from PBMCs. This rearrangement joins TRBV18 to TRBJ2-1; perhaps TRBD1 as D (6 bases). CDR3: CASSPNQGHEQFF. DNA of the CDR3: TGTGCCAGCTCCCCTAACCAGGGGCATGAGCAGTTCTTC.